The 11 T cell receptor beta chains in this list originate from one sample, sequenced in a study of T cells in tuberculosis. Profiling relied on immunoSEQ multiplex PCR, and the TCRdb table lists in-frame clones only, not all of them. The data show around 32,000 clones, with approximately 94% seen just once and approximately 8% held by the top ten. Sequenced input: PBMCs. The receptors come from a donor between 10 and 35 years old with latent tuberculosis or without tuberculosis infection.

The chain uses TRBV5-4 and TRBJ2-1; 8 bases fit TRBD2. V lost 4 bases and J lost 5; bases outside the gene matches: 5. Germline CDR1 is SGHNT and CDR2 is YYREEE (reference sequence). The CDR3 spans 14 residues. In DNA form, the CDR3 reads TGTGCCAGCAGCCCCGGGGGGGTGAACAATGAGCAGTTCTTC. Its protein is CASSPGGVNNEQFF. Looking up the rest from reference TRBV5-4 and TRBJ2-1 gives the full variable domain: ETGVTQSPTHLIKTRGQQVTLRCSSQSGHNTVSWYQQALGQGPQFIFQYYREEENGRGNFPPRFSGLQFPNYSSELNVNALELDDSALYLCASSPGGVNNEQFFGPGTRLTVL.

This chain joins TRBV2 and TRBJ1-3; D is ambiguous. Trimming removed 6 bases at V and 3 bases at J, with 12 bases between. Per the germline V gene, CDR1 is SNHLY and CDR2 is FYNNEI. This CDR3 spans 14 amino acids. In DNA form, the CDR3 reads TGTGCCAGCAGGGTAGAGGGCGGTGGAAACACCATATATTTT. It specifies CASRVEGGGNTIYF.

This clone was observed a few times. J is TRBJ2-3 and V is TRBV7-9; 9 bases fit TRBD2. The CDR3 runs 18 residues. Germline CDR1 reads SEHNR; CDR2 reads FQNEAQ (reference sequence). V was pared by 6 bases and J by 2 bases, with 15 bases of the junction left unmatched. In nucleotides, the CDR3 is TGTGCCAGCAGACCTAAACTCCCGCGGGAGGGAGACACAGATACGCAGTATTTT. It is translated as CASRPKLPREGDTDTQYF. The full variable domain, completed using reference TRBV7-9 and TRBJ2-3, is DTGVSQNPRHKITKRGQNVTFRCDPISEHNRLYWYRQTLGQGPEFLTYFQNEAQLEKSRLLSDRFSAERPKGSFSTLEIQRTEQGDSAMYLCASRPKLPREGDTDTQYFGPGTRLTVL.

CDR3 region: CASSRGTAMNTEAFF. Written as DNA, the CDR3 is TGCGCCAGCAGCCGCGGGACAGCCATGAACACTGAAGCTTTCTTT. V gene TRBV4-1 combines with J gene TRBJ1-1; TRBD1 matches 7 bases. With V trimmed by 4 bases and J by 0 bases, 5 bases remained unmatched. CDR3 length equals 15 residues. CDR1 and CDR2 (germline): MGHRA, YSYEKL.

V and J are TRBV6-5 and TRBJ1-1; D unresolved. CDR1 is MNHEY, CDR2 SVGAGI, per germline. V lost 8 bases to trimming and J lost 1 base, with 8 bases between them. The CDR3 has 12 amino acids. The CDR3 loop reads CASGSGNTEAFF. The CDR3 DNA sequence: TGTGCCAGCGGTAGTGGGAACACTGAAGCTTTCTTT.

This clone was seen once. J is TRBJ2-7 and V is TRBV28; TRBD1 matches 7 bases. The CDR3 contains 13 residues. V dropped 3 bases and J dropped 2; count of bases not matched to a gene: 1. The germline V gene has CDR1 MDHEN and CDR2 SYDVKM. CDR3 coding DNA: TGTGCCAGCAGTTTGGGACAGCCCTACGAGCAGTACTTC. Translated: CASSLGQPYEQYF. Full variable domain (remainder filled in from reference TRBV28 and TRBJ2-7): DVKVTQSSRYLVKRTGEKVFLECVQDMDHENMFWYRQDPGLGLRLIYFSYDVKMKEKGDIPEGYSVSREKKERFSLILESASTNQTSMYLCASSLGQPYEQYFGPGTRLTVT.

V gene TRBV4-3 combines with J gene TRBJ2-2, with 8 bases identical to TRBD2. The CDR3 has 16 amino acids. From germline, CDR1 is LGHNA and CDR2 YSLEER. The V segment lost 3 bases and the J segment 6 bases; nucleotides outside the gene matches: 9. CDR3 residues: CASSQGWPGGAGELFF. CDR3 sequence (DNA): TGCGCCAGCAGCCAGGGCTGGCCGGGAGGGGCCGGGGAGCTGTTTTTT.

The chain combines TRBV5-1 with TRBJ1-2; 7 nucleotides align to TRBD1. The CDR3 spans 14 residues. Germline-derived CDR1 and CDR2 are SGHRS and YFSETQ. After removal of 2 bases from V and 6 bases from J, the junction contained 7 bases not matched to a gene. The CDR3: CASSLDRDTNGYTF. Written as DNA, the CDR3 is TGCGCCAGCAGCTTAGACAGGGATACGAATGGCTACACCTTC.

The chain is built from TRBV4-1 and TRBJ1-2, with 7 bases aligning to TRBD1. CDR1 is MGHRA, CDR2 YSYEKL, per germline. After removal of 0 bases from V and 7 bases from J, the junction contained 8 bases not matched to a gene. The CDR3 has 15 amino acids. The CDR3 DNA is TGCGCCAGCAGCCAAGATGAAGTAGGGGGCCGTGGCTACACCTTC. It codes for CASSQDEVGGRGYTF.

This clone appeared once. V is TRBV14 and J is TRBJ2-1; 10 nucleotides agree with TRBD2. Trimming cost V 1 base and J 12 bases; bases outside gene matches: 6. CDR1 is SGHDN and CDR2 is FVKESK in the germline V gene. The CDR3 spans 14 residues. The CDR3 here is CASSQGLAGVGQFF. DNA of the CDR3: TGTGCCAGCAGCCAAGGGCTAGCGGGAGTAGGGCAGTTCTTC.

On this clone: Germline and junction disagree at one end, which may indicate a read error. The chain combines TRBV6-1 with TRBJ2-7; TRBD2 is a possible D gene (5 bases). The length of the CDR3 is 12 residues. Germline values: CDR1 MNHNS, CDR2 SASEGT. CDR3 nucleotide sequence: TGTGCCAGCAGTGAAGGCGAATACGGGGAGTGCTTC. It codes for CASSEGEYGECF.